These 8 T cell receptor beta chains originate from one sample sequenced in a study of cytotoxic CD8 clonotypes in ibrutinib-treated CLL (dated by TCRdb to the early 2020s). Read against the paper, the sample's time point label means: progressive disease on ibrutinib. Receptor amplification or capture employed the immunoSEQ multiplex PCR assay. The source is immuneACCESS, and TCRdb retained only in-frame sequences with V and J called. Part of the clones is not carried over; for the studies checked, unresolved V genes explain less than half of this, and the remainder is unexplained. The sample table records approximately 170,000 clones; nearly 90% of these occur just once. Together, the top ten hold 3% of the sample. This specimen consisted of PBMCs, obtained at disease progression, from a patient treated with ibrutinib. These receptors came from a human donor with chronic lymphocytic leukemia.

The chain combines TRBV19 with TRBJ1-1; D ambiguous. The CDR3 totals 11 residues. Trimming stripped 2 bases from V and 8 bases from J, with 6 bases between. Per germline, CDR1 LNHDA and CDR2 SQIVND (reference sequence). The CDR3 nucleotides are TGTGCCAGTAGTATACAAGTAGAAGCTTTCTTT. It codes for CASSIQVEAFF.

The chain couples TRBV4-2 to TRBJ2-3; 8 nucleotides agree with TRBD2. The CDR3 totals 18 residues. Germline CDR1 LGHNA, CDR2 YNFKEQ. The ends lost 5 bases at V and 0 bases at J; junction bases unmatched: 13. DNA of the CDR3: TGTGCCAGCAGCTCACGCTACGGCACTAGCGGTAGCACAGATACGCAGTATTTT. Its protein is CASSSRYGTSGSTDTQYF.

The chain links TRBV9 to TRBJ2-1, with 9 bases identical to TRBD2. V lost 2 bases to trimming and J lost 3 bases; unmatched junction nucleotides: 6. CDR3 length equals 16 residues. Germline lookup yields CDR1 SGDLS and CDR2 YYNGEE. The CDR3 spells CASSVSSGISYNEQFF. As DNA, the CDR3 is TGTGCCAGCAGCGTTTCTAGCGGGATTAGCTACAATGAGCAGTTCTTC.

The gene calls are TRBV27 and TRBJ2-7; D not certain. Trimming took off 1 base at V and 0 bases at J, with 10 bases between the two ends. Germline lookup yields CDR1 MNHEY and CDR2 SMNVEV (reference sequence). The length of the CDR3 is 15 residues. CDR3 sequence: CASSLFSWGSYEQYF. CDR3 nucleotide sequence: TGTGCCAGCAGTTTATTCTCCTGGGGCTCCTACGAGCAGTACTTC.

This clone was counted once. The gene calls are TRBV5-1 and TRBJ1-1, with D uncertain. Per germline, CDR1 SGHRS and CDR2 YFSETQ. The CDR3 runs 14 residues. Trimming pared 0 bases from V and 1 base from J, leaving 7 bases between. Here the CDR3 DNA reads TGCGCCAGCAGCTTGGGACATTCGAACACTGAAGCTTTCTTT. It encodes CASSLGHSNTEAFF.

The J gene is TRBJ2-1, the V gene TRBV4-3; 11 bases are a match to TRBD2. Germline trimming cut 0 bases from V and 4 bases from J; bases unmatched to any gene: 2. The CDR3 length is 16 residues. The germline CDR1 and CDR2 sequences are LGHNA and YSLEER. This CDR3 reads CASSQDSSGGYNEQFF. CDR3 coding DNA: TGCGCCAGCAGCCAAGATTCTAGCGGGGGGTACAATGAGCAGTTCTTC.

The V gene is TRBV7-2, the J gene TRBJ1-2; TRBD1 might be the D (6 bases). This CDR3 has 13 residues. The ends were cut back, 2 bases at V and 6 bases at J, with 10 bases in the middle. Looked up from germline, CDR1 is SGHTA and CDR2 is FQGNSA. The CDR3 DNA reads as TGTGCCAGCAGCTTATCTCAGGGGAATGGCTACACCTTC. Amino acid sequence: CASSLSQGNGYTF.

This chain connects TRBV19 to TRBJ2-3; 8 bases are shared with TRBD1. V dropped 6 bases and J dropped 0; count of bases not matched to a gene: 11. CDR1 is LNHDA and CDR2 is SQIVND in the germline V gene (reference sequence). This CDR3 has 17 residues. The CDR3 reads CASSKTSGQGSTDTQYF. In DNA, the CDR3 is TGTGCCAGTAGCAAAACCTCCGGACAGGGTAGCACAGATACGCAGTATTTT.